This T cell receptor (beta chain) derives from a study of blood T cell repertoires in COVID-19. Turning to the study itself: Nucleic acid was either cDNA or gDNA, and it came from T cells, B-cell-depleted T cells, or PBMCs.

This CDR3 region has 12 residues. CDR1 is SQVTM, CDR2 ANQGSEA, per germline. V was clipped by 4 bases and J by 8 bases, with 14 bases between them. Sequencing was performed with immunoSEQ multiplex PCR; in TCRdb, only in-frame clones are kept and a portion is missing. The sample lists 200,000 to 250,000 clones; 82% were seen once. The clonotype was recovered from a woman in her 70s with COVID-19, enrolled during active disease. The sequencing sample was made of peripheral blood. The V call is TRBV29-1, the J call TRBJ1-2; TRBD1 might be the D (6 bases). The CDR3 is CSVGVKGGGYTF. The CDR3 nucleotides are TGCAGCGTTGGGGTAAAAGGGGGAGGCTACACCTTC.